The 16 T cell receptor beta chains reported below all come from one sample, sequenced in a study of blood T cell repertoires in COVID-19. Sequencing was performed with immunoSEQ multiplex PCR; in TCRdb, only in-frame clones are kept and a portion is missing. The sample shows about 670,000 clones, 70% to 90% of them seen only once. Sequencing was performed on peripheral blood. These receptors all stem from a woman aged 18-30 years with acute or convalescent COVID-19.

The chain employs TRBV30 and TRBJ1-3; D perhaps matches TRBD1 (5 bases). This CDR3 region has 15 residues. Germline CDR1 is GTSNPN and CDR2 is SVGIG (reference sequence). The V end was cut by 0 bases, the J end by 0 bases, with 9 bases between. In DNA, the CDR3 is TGTGCCTGGAGTGTCGCAGGGAACTCTGGAAACACCATATATTTT. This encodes CAWSVAGNSGNTIYF.

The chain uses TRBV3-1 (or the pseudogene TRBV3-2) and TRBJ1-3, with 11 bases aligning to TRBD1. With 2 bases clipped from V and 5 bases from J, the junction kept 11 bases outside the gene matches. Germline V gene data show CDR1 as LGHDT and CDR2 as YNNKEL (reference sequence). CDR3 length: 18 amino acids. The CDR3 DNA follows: TGTGCCAGCAGCCAACCAAGCGGGGACAGGGGGGCAAGAAACACCATATATTTT. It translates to CASSQPSGDRGARNTIYF.

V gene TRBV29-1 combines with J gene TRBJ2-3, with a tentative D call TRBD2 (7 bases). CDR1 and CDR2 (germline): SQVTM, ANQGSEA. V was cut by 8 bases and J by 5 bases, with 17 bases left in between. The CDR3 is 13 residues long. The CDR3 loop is CSFEGGRKDTQYF. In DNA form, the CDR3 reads TGCAGCTTCGAGGGGGGGCGCAAAGATACGCAGTATTTT.

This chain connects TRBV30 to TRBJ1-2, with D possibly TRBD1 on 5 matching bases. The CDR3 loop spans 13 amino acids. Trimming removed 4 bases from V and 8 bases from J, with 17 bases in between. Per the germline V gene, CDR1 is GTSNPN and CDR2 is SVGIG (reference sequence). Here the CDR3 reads CAWTPGGRGGYTF. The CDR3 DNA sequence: TGTGCCTGGACCCCCGGGGGACGAGGGGGCTACACCTTC. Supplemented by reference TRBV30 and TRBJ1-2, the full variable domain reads SQTIHQWPATLVQPVGSPLSLECTVEGTSNPNLYWYRQAAGRGLQLLFYSVGIGQISSEVPQNLSASRPQDRQFILSSKKLLLSDSGFYLCAWTPGGRGGYTFGSGTRLTVV.

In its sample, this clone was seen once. CDR3 in amino acids: CASSLLSFKGQGSDGYTF. The CDR3 DNA is TGTGCCAGCAGTCTACTTTCTTTTAAAGGACAGGGAAGTGATGGCTACACCTTC. V gene TRBV28 combines with J gene TRBJ1-2, with 8 positions matching TRBD1. The CDR3 has 18 residues. The J segment lost 6 bases and the V segment lost 5 bases, leaving 20 bases of the junction unmatched. Germline V lookup: CDR1 MDHEN, CDR2 SYDVKM.

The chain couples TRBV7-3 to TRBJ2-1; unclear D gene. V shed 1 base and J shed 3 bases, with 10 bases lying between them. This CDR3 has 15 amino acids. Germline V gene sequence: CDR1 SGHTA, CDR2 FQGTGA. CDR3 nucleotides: TGTGCCAGCAGCTTAAGTGGGCTCGGCTACAATGAGCAGTTCTTC. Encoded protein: CASSLSGLGYNEQFF.

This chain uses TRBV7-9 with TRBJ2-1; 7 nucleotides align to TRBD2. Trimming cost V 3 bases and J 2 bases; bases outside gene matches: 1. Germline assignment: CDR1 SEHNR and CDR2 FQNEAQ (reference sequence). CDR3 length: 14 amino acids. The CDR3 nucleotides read TGTGCCAGCAGCTTGGGGGGGACCTACAATGAGCAGTTCTTC. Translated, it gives CASSLGGTYNEQFF.

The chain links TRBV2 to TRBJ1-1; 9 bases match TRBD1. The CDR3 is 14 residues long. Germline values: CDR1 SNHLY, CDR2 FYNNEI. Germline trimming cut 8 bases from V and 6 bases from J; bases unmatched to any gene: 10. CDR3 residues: CASGGNRGPAEAFF. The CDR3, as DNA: TGTGCCAGCGGGGGGAACAGGGGGCCCGCTGAAGCTTTCTTT. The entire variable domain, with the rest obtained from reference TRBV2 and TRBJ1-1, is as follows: EPEVTQTPSHQVTQMGQEVILRCVPISNHLYFYWYRQILGQKVEFLVSFYNNEISEKSEIFDDQFSVERPDGSNFTLKIRSTKLEDSAMYFCASGGNRGPAEAFFGQGTRLTVV.

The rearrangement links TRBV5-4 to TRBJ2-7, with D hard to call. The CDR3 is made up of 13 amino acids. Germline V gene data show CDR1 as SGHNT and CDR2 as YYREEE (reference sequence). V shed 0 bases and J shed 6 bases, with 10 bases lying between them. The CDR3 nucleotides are TGTGCCAGCAGCTTGGGTGGCAGTCGCGAGCAGTACTTC. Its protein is CASSLGGSREQYF. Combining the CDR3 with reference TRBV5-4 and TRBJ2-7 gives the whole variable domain ETGVTQSPTHLIKTRGQQVTLRCSSQSGHNTVSWYQQALGQGPQFIFQYYREEENGRGNFPPRFSGLQFPNYSSELNVNALELDDSALYLCASSLGGSREQYFGPGTRLTVT.

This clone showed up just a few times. CDR3 bases: TGCGCCAGCAGTCCAGGGCAACCCTATAATTCACCCCTCCACTTT. Translated, it gives CASSPGQPYNSPLHF. The chain has TRBV5-1 and TRBJ1-6, with a possible D match to TRBD1 (5 bases). Trimming left V 5 bases short and J 2 bases short, with 11 bases between. The CDR3 consists of 15 residues. Germline CDR1 reads SGHRS; CDR2 reads YFSETQ.

CDR3 DNA sequence: TGTGCCAGCAGCTTAGTAGCAGGACGATACGGGGGGAATTCACCCCTCCACTTT. Amino acids: CASSLVAGRYGGNSPLHF. V is TRBV7-9 and J is TRBJ1-6, with TRBD1 as a possible D gene (5 bases). The CDR3 has 18 residues. Per the germline V gene, CDR1 is SEHNR and CDR2 is FQNEAQ (reference sequence). V was shortened by 1 base and J by 7 bases, with 20 bases between the two germline ends.

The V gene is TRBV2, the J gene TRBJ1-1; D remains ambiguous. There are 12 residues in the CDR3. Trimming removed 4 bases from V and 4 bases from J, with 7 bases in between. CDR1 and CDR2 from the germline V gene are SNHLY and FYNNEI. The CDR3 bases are TGTGCCAGCAGTGGACGGGGCACTGAAGCTTTCTTT. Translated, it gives CASSGRGTEAFF.

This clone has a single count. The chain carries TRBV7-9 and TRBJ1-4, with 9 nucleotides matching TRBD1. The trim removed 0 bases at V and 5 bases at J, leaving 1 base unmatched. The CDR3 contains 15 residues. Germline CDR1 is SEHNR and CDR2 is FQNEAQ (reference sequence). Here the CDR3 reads CASSLAGTGNEKLFF. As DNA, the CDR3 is TGTGCCAGCAGCTTAGCAGGGACAGGGAATGAAAAACTGTTTTTT.

CDR3 nucleotides: TGTGCCAGCAGCCAATTCGTTAACAATGAGCAGTTCTTC. Protein sequence: CASSQFVNNEQFF. The chain carries TRBV14 and TRBJ2-1; no definite D call. With 2 bases removed from V and 5 bases from J, the gap between germline ends came to 7 bases. Germline CDR1 is SGHDN and CDR2 is FVKESK. The CDR3 length is 13 residues.

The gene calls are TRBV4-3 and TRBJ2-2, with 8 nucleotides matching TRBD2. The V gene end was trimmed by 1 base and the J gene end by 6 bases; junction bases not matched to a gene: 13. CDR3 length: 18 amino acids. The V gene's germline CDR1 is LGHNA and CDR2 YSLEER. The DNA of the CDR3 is TGCGCCAGCAGCCAAGCCGGCGACCCCGGGGGGGCGGCCGGGGAGCTGTTTTTT. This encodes CASSQAGDPGGAAGELFF.

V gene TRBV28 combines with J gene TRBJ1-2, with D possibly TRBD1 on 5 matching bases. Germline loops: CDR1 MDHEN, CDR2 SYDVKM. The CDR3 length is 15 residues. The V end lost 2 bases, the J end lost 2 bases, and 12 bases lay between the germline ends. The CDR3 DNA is TGTGCCAGCAGTTTACAGGCCGGGGGGAACTATGGCTACACCTTC. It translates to CASSLQAGGNYGYTF.